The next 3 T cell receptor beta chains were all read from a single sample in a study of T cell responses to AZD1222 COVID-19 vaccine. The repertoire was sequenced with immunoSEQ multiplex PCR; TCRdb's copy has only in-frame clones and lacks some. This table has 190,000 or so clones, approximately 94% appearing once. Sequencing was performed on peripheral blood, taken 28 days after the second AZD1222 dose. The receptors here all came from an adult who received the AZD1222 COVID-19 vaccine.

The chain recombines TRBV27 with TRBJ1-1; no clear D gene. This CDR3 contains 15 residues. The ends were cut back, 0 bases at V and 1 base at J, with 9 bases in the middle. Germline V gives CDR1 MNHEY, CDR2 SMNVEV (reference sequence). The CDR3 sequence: CASSLSDRRNTEAFF. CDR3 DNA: TGTGCCAGCAGTTTATCGGACCGAAGGAACACTGAAGCTTTCTTT.

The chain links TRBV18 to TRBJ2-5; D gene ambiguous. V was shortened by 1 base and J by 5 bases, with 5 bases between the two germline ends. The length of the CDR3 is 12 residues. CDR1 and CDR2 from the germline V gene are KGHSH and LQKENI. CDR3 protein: CASSPQKETQYF. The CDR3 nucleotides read TGTGCCAGCTCACCACAAAAGGAGACCCAGTACTTC.

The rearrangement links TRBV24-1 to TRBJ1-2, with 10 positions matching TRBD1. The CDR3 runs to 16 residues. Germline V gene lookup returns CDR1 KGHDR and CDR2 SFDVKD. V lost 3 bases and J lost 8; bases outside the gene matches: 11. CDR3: CATSDRDRGGVGGYTF. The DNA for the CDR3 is TGTGCCACCAGTGATCGGGACAGGGGCGGGGTTGGCGGCTACACCTTC.